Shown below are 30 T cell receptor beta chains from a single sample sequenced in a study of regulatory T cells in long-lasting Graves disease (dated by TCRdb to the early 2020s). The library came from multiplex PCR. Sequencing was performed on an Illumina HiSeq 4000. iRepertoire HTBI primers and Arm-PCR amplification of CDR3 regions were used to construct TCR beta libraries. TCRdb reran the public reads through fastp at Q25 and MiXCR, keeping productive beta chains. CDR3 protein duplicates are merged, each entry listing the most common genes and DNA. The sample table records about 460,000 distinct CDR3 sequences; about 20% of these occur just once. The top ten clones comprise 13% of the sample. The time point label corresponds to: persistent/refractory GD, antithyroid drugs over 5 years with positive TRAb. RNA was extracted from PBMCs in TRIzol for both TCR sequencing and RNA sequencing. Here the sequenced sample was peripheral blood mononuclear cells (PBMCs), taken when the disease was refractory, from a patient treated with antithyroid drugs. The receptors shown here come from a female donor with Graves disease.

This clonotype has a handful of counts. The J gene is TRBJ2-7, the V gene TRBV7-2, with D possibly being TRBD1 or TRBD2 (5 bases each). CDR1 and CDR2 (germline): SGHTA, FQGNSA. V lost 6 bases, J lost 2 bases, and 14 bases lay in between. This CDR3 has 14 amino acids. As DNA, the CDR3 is TGTGCCAGCAGTCAGGGTATGGGACCCTACGAGCAGTACTTC. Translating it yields CASSQGMGPYEQYF.

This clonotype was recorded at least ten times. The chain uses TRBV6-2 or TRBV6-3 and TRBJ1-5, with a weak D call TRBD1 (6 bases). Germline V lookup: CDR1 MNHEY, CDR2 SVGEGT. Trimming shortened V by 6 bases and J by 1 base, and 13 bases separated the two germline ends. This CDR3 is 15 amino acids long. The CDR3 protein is CASRPITGSNQPQHF. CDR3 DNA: TGTGCCAGCAGACCAATCACAGGGAGCAATCAGCCCCAGCATTTT.

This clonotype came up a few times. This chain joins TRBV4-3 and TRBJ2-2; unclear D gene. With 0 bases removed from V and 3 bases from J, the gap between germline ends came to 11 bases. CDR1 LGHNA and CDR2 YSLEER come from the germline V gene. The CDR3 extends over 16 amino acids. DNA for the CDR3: TGCGCCAGCAGCCAAGACGCCAGTCCTTACACCGGGGAGCTGTTTTTT. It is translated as CASSQDASPYTGELFF.

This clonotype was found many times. The CDR3 DNA reads TGTGCCAGCAGTTTGGGACAGGGCAATGAGCAGTTCTTC. It yields the protein CASSLGQGNEQFF. V gene TRBV12-3 or TRBV12-4 combines with J gene TRBJ2-1; TRBD1 matches 9 bases. The CDR3 loop spans 13 amino acids. The V gene end was trimmed by 3 bases and the J gene end by 6 bases; junction bases not matched to a gene: 0.

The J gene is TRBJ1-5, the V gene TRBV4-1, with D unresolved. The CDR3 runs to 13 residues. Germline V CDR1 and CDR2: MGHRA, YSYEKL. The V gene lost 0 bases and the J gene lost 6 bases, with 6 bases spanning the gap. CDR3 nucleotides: TGCGCCAGCAGCCAAGATGAAGGTCAGCCCCAGCATTTT. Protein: CASSQDEGQPQHF.

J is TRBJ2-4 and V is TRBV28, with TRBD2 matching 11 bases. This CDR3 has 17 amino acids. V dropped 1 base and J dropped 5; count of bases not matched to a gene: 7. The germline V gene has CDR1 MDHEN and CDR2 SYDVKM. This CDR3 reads CASSLFSGRDGQNIQYF. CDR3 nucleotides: TGTGCCAGCAGTTTATTTAGCGGGAGGGATGGGCAAAACATTCAGTACTTC.

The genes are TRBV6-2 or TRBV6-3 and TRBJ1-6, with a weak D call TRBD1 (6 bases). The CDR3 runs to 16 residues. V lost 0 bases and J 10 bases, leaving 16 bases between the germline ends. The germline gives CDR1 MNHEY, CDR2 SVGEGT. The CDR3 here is CASSYSIGAGESPLHF. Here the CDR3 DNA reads TGTGCCAGCAGTTACTCGATAGGGGCAGGGGAATCACCCCTCCACTTT.

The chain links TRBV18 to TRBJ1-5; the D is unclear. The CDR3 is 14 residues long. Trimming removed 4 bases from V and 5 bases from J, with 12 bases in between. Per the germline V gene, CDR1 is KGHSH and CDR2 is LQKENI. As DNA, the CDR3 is TGTGCCAGCTCACGCGCCATTGGGGATCAGCCCCAGCATTTT. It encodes CASSRAIGDQPQHF.

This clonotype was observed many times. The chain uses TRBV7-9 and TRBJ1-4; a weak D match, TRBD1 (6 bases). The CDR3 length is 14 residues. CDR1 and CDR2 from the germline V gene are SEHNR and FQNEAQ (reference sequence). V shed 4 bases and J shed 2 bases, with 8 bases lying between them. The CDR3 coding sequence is TGTGCCAGCAGCTCAGGGGTGACTAATGAAAAACTGTTTTTT. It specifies CASSSGVTNEKLFF. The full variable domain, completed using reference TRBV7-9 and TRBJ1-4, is DTGVSQNPRHKITKRGQNVTFRCDPISEHNRLYWYRQTLGQGPEFLTYFQNEAQLEKSRLLSDRFSAERPKGSFSTLEIQRTEQGDSAMYLCASSSGVTNEKLFFGSGTQLSVL.

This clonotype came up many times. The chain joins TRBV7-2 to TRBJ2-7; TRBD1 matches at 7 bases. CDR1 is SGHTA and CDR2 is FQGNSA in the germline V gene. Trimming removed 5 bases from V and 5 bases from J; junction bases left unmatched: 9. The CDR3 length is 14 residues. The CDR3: CASSARQGIHEQYF. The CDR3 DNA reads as TGTGCCAGCAGCGCCCGACAGGGAATCCACGAGCAGTACTTC.

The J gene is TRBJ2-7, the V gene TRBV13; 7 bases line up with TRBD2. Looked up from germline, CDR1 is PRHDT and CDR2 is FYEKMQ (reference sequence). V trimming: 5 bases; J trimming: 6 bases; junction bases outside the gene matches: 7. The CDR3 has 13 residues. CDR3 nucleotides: TGTGCCAGCAGCAAGGGACTATCTCCCGAGCAGTACTTC. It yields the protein CASSKGLSPEQYF.

CDR3 sequence (DNA): TGTGCCAGTAGTATCATCCTTTATAGCAATCAGCCCCAGCATTTT. Translating gives CASSIILYSNQPQHF. The chain recombines TRBV19 with TRBJ1-5; D not certain. CDR1 and CDR2 (germline): LNHDA, SQIVND (reference sequence). CDR3 size: 15 residues. Trimming removed 3 bases at V and 0 bases at J, with 9 bases between.

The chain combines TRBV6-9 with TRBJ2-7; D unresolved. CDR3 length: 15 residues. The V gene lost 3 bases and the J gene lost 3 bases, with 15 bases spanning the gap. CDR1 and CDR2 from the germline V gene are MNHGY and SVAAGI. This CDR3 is CASSYAGTAFYEQYF. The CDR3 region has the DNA TGTGCCAGCAGTTACGCCGGTACAGCGTTCTACGAGCAGTACTTC.

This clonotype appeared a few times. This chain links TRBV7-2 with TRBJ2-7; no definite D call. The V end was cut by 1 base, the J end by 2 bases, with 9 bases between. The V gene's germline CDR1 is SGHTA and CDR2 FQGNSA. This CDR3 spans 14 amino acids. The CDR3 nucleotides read TGTGCCAGCAGCTTAGATCCCTCGGCCTACGAGCAGTACTTC. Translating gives CASSLDPSAYEQYF.

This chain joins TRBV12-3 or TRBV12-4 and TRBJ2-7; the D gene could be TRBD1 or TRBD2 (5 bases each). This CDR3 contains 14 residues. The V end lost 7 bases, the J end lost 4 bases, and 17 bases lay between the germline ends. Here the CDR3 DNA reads TGTGCCAGCACCCCCCCGGGGCTCAGGTACGAGCAGTACTTC. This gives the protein CASTPPGLRYEQYF.

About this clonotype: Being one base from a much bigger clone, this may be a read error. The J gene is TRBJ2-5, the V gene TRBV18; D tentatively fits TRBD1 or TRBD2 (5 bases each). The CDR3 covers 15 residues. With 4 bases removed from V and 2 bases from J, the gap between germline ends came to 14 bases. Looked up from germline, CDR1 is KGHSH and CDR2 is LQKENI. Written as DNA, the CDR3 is TGTGCCAGCTCACGGGGGACGGGTCCTCAAGAGACCCAGTACTTC. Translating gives CASSRGTGPQETQYF.

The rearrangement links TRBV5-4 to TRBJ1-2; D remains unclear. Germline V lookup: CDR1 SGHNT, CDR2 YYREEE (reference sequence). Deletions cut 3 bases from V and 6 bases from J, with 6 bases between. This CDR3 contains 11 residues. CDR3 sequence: CASSSEDGYTF. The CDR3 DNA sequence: TGTGCCAGCAGCTCGGAGGATGGCTACACCTTC.

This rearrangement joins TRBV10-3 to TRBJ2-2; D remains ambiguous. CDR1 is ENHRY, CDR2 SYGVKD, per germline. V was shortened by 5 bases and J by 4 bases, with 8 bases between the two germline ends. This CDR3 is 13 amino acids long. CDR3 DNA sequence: TGTGCCATCAGTCTCGAATCCACCGGGGAGCTGTTTTTT. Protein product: CAISLESTGELFF.

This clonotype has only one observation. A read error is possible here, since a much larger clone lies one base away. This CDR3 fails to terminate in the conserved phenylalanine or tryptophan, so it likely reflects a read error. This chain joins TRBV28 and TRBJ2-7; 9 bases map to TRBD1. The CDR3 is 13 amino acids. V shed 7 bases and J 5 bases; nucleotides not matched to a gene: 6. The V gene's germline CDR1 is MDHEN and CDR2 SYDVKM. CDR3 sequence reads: CASKGTGSHEQYI. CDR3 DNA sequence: TGTGCCAGCAAGGGGACAGGGAGTCACGAGCAGTACATC.

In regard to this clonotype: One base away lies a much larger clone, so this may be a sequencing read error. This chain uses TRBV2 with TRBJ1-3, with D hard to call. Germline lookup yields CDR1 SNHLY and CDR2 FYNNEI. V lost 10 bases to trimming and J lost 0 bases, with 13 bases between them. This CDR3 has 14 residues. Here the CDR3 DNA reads TGTGCCACCCTAGGAGTAGACTCTGGAAACACCATATATTTT. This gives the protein CATLGVDSGNTIYF.

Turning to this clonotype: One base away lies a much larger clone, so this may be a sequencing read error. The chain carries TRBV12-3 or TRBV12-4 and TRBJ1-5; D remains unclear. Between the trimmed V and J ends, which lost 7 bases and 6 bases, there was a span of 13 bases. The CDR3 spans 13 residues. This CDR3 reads CASKRVGIQPQHF. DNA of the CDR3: TGTGCCAGCAAAAGGGTGGGCATTCAGCCCCAGCATTTT.

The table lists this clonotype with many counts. The CDR3 bases are TGTGCCAGCACTAAGACAGGGGGCGAGCAGTACTTC. It encodes CASTKTGGEQYF. This chain links TRBV28 with TRBJ2-7; 9 bases line up with TRBD1. The germline gives CDR1 MDHEN, CDR2 SYDVKM. The V and J ends lost 7 bases and 6 bases, in that order; junction bases with no gene match: 4. The CDR3 is 12 amino acids.

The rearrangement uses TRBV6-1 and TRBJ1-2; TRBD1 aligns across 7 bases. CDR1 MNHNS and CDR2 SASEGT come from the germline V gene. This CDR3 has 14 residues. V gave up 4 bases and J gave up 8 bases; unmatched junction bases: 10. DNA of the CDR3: TGTGCCAGCAGTGTCCAGACAGGGATTAGCGGCTACACCTTC. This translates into CASSVQTGISGYTF.

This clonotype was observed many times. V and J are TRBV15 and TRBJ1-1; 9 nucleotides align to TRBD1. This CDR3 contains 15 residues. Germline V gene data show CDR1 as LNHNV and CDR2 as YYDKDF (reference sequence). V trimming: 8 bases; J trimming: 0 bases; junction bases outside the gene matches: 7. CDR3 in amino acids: CATEANRGLNTEAFF. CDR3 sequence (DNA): TGTGCCACCGAAGCAAACAGGGGGCTGAACACTGAAGCTTTCTTT.

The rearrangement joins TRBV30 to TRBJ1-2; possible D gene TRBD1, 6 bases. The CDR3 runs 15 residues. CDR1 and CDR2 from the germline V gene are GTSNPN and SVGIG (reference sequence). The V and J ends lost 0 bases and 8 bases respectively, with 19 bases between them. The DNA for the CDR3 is TGTGCCTGGAGTGTAGCGGGGGCGGGAGGCCGCGGCTACACCTTC. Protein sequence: CAWSVAGAGGRGYTF.

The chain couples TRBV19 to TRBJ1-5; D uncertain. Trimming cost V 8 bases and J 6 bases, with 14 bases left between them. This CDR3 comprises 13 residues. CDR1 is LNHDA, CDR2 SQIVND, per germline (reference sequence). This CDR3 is CASSGSSIQPQHF. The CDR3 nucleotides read TGTGCCAGTTCGGGCAGTAGTATTCAGCCCCAGCATTTT.

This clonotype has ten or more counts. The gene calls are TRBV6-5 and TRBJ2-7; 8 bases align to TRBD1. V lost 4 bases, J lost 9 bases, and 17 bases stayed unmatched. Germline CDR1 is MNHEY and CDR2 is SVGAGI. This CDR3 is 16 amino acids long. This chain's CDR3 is CASSSVQGAGKTVQYF. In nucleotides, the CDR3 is TGTGCCAGCAGTTCCGTGCAGGGGGCGGGGAAGACGGTGCAGTACTTC.

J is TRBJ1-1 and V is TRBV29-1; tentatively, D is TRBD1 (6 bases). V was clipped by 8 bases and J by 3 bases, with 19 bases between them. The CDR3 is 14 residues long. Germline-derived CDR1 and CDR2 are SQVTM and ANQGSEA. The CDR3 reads CSFRRGQGDTEAFF. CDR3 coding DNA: TGCAGCTTTCGTAGGGGACAAGGAGACACTGAAGCTTTCTTT.

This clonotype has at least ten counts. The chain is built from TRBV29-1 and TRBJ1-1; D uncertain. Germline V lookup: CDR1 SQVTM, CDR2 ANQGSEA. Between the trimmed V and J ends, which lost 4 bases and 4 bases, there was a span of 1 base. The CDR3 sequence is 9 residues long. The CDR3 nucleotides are TGCAGCGTTGGCACTGAAGCTTTCTTT. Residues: CSVGTEAFF.

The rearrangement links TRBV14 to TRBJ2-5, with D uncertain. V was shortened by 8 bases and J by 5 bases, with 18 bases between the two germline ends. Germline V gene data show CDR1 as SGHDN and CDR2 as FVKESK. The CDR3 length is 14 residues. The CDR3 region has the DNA TGTGCCAGCGGCCGAGATCTCAATGGCGAGACCCAGTACTTC. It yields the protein CASGRDLNGETQYF.